This record concerns one T cell receptor (beta chain) sequence. Its antigen is as yet unknown. This specimen belongs to a study of beta chain features in type 1 diabetes. Overall study findings and caveats: Type 1 diabetes patients showed a moderate but significant shortening of TCRB CDR3s in all four CD4+ subsets. It was among patients, rather than healthy donors, that naive, central memory and Treg TCRB repertoires appeared more similar.

Every isolated RNA sample was fully reverse transcribed, so sequencing captured expressed TCRB transcripts. The data were produced by immunoSEQ multiplex PCR, yet TCRdb's version contains in-frame clones alone and is incomplete. The sample includes about 340,000 clones, approximately 12% of them seen just once. Donors contributed one heparinised blood draw apiece, averaging around 100 mL. With V trimmed by 1 base and J by 2 bases, 8 bases remained unmatched. The CDR3 has 17 amino acids. The germline V gene has CDR1 SGHDT and CDR2 YYEEEE. The sample taken for sequencing was naive CD4+ T cells from blood. The chain is built from TRBV5-6 and TRBJ2-1; 8 nucleotides agree with TRBD2. This sequence was found in a woman aged 18-29 years with type 1 diabetes. The CDR3 nucleotides read TGTGCCAGCAGCTTGTTCGGCGGGAGGCTCGCCTACAATGAGCAGTTCTTC. It yields the protein CASSLFGGRLAYNEQFF.